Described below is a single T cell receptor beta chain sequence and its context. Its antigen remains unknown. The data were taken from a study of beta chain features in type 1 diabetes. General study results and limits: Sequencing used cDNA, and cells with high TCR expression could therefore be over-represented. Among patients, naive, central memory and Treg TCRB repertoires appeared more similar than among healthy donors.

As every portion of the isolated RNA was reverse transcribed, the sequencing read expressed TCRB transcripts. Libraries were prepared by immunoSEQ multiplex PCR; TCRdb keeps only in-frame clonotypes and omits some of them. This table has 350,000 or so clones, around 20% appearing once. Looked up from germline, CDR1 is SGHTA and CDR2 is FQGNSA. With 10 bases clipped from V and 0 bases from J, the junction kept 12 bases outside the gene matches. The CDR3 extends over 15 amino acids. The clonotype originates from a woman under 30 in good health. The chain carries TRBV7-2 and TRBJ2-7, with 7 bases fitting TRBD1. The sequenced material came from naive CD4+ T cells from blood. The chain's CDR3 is CAIQEGAQSSYEQYF. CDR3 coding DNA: TGTGCCATCCAAGAGGGGGCCCAGTCCTCCTACGAGCAGTACTTC. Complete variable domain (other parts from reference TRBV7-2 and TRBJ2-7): GAGVSQSPSNKVTEKGKDVELRCDPISGHTALYWYRQSLGQGLEFLIYFQGNSAPDKSGLPSDRFSAERTGGSVSTLTIQRTQQEDSAVYLCAIQEGAQSSYEQYFGPGTRLTVT.